This TCR beta chain was obtained from a study of cytomegalovirus exposure and HLA in healthy donors. This clone has only a few counts. Germline V gene data show CDR1 as MNHEY and CDR2 as SMNVEV (reference sequence). The CDR3 is 14 residues long. The trim removed 8 bases at V and 6 bases at J, leaving 11 bases unmatched. The PCR had 60 Vbeta and 13 Jbeta primers. TCRdb's table, derived via immunoSEQ multiplex PCR, lists solely in-frame clones and lacks some. The table records about 160,000 clones, around 78% of them present only once. Sample: PBMCs. The source of this sequence is a woman aged 40 to 55 in good health and CMV-seronegative. The V gene is TRBV27, the J gene TRBJ2-7; 9 bases map to TRBD2. CDR3 nucleotide sequence: TGTGCCAGCTGGGCGGCTAGCGGGAAGGGCGAGCAGTACTTC. This translates into CASWAASGKGEQYF.